This T cell receptor beta chain was observed in a study of shared clonotypes between healthy human individuals. Overall study: Serving as donors were a couple of women and three men, whose ages spanned 18 to 49.

Comments on this clone: Its antigen is still unknown.

Broader study findings: Naive subsets tended to show greater estimated richness than memory subsets.

The protocol was immunoSEQ multiplex PCR, while the TCRdb copy is restricted to in-frame clones and leaves out a portion. The data show 2.3 million or so clones, 90% to 95% seen once. The CDR3 totals 16 residues. Germline-derived CDR1 and CDR2 are LNHDA and SQIVND (reference sequence). The junction had 5 bases not matched to a gene; V was cut back by 3 bases and J by 1 base. This chain links TRBV19 with TRBJ2-1; 8 bases match TRBD2. This clonotype originated in a man younger than 30 in good health. Some clones in this sample may be carry-over from other donors' samples. Sequenced material: naive CD4+ T cells from PBMCs. Subset meaning: CD45RA+ positively selected. The CDR3 bases are TGTGCCAGTAGTATCCCCGGCGGGAGGTCCTACAATGAGCAGTTCTTC. This translates into CASSIPGGRSYNEQFF.